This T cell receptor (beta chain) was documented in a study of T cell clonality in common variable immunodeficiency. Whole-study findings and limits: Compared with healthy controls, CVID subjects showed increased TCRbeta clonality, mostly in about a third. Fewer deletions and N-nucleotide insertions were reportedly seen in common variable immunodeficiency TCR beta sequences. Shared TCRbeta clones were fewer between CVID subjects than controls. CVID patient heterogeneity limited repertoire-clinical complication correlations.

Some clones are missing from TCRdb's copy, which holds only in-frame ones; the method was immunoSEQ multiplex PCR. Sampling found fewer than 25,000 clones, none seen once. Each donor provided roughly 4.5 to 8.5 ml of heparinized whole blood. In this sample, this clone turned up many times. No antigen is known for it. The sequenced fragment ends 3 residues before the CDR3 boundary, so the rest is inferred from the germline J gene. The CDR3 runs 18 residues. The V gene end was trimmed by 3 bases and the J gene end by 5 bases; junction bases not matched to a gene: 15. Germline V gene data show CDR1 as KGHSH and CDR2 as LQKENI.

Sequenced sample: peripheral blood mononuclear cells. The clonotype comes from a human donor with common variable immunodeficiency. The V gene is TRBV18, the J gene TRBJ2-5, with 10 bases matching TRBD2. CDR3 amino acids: CASSPRQGVAGGAETQYF. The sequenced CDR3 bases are TGTGCCAGCTCACCCCGACAAGGGGTAGCGGGAGGCGCTGAGACC.